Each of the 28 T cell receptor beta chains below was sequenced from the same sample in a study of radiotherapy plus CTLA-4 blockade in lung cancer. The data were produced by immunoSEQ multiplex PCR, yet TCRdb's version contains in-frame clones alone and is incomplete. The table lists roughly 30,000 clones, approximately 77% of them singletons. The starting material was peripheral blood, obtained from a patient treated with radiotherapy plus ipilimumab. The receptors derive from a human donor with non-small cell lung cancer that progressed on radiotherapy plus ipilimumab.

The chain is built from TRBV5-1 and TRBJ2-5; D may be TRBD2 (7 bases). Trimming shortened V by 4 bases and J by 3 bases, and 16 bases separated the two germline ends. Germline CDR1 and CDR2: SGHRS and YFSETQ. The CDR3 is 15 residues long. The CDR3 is CASSPGGRTEETQYF. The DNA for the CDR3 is TGCGCCAGCAGCCCCGGGGGGCGGACCGAAGAGACCCAGTACTTC.

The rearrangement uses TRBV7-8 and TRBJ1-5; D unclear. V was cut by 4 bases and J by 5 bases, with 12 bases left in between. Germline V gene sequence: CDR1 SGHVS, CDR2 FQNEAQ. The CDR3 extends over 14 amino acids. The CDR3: CASSSDHVYQPQHF. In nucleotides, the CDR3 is TGTGCCAGCAGCTCCGACCATGTATATCAGCCCCAGCATTTT.

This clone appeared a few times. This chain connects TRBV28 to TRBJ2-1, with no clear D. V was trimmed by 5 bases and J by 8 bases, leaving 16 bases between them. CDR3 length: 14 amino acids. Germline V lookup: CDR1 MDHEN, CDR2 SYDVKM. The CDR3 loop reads CASSLRSPGHEQFF. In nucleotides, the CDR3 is TGTGCCAGCAGTCTCCGGTCACCAGGCCATGAGCAGTTCTTC.

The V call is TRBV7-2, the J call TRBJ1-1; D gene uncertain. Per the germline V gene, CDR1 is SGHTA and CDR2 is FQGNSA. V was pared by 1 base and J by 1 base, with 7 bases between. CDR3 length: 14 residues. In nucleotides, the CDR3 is TGTGCCAGCAGCTTAGGGGCGGGGAACACTGAAGCTTTCTTT. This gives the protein CASSLGAGNTEAFF.

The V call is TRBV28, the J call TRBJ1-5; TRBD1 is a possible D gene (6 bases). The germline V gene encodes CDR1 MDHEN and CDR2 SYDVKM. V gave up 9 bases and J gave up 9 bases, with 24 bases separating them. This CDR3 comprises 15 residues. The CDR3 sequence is CASWGSREGHRPQHF. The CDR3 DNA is TGTGCCAGTTGGGGCTCCAGGGAGGGACATCGGCCCCAGCATTTT. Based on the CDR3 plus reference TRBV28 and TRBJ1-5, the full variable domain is DVKVTQSSRYLVKRTGEKVFLECVQDMDHENMFWYRQDPGLGLRLIYFSYDVKMKEKGDIPEGYSVSREKKERFSLILESASTNQTSMYLCASWGSREGHRPQHFGDGTRLSIL.

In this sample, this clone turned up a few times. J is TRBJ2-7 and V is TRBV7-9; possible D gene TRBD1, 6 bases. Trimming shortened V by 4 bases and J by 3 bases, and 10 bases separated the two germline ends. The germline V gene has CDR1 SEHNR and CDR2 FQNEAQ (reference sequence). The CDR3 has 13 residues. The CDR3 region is CASSSSRGYEQYF. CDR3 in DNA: TGTGCCAGCAGCTCAAGCAGGGGCTACGAGCAGTACTTC. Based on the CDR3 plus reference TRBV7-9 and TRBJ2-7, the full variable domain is DTGVSQNPRHKITKRGQNVTFRCDPISEHNRLYWYRQTLGQGPEFLTYFQNEAQLEKSRLLSDRFSAERPKGSFSTLEIQRTEQGDSAMYLCASSSSRGYEQYFGPGTRLTVT.

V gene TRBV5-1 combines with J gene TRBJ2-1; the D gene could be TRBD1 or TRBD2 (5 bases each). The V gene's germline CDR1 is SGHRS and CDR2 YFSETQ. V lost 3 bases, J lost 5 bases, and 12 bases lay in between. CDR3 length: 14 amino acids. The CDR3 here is CASSSGSRDNEQFF. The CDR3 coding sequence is TGCGCCAGCAGCTCGGGGAGCAGGGACAATGAGCAGTTCTTC.

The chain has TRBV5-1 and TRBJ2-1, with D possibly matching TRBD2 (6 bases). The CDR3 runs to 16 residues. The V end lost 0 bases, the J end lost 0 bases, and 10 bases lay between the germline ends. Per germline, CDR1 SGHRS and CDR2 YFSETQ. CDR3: CASSLDGSGSYNEQFF. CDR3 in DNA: TGCGCCAGCAGCTTGGACGGGAGTGGCTCCTACAATGAGCAGTTCTTC.

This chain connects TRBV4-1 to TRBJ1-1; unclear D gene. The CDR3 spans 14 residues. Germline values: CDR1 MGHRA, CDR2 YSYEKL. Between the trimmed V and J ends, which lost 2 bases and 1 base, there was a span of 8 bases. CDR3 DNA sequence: TGCGCCAGCAGCCAATTGCCCGCGAACACTGAAGCTTTCTTT. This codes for CASSQLPANTEAFF.

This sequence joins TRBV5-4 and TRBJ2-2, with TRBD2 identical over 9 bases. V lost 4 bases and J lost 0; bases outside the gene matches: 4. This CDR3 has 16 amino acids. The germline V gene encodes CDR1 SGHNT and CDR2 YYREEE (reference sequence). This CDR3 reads CASSGTSGPNTGELFF. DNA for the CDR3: TGTGCCAGCAGCGGAACTAGCGGGCCGAACACCGGGGAGCTGTTTTTT.

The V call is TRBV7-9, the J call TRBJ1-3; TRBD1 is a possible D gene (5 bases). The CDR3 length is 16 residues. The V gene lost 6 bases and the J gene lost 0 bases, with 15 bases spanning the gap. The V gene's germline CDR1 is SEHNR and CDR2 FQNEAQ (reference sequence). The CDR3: CASRTGPLGSGNTIYF. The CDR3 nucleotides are TGTGCCAGCAGGACGGGACCGCTGGGCTCTGGAAACACCATATATTTT.

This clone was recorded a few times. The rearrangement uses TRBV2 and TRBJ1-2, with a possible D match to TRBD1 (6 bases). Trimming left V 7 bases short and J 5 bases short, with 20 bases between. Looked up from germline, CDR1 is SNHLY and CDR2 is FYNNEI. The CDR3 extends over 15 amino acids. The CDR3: CASNEGGDSTYGYTF. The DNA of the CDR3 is TGTGCCAGCAACGAGGGGGGTGACTCTACATATGGCTACACCTTC.

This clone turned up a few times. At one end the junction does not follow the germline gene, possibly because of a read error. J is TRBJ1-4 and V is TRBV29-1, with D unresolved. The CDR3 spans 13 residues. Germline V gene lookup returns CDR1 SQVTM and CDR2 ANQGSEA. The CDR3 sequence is CTPVDKVCSKTVF. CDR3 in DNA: TGCACCCCAGTCGACAAGGTATGCAGTAAAACTGTTTTT.

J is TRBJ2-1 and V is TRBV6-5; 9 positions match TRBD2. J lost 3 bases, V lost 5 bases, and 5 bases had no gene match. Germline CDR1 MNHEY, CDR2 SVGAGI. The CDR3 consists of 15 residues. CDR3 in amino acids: CASSVSSGVYNEQFF. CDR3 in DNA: TGTGCCAGCAGTGTATCTAGCGGGGTCTACAATGAGCAGTTCTTC.

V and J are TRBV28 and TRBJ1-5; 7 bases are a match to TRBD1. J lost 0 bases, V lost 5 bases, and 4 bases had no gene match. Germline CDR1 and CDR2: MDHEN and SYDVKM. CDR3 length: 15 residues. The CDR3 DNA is TGTGCCAGCAGTCCCGGGACAGATAGCAATCAGCCCCAGCATTTT. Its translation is CASSPGTDSNQPQHF.

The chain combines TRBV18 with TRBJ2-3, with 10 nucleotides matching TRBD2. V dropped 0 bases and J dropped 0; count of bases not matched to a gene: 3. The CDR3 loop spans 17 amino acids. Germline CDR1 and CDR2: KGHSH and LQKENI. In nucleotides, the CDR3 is TGTGCCAGCTCACCACCGGGGACTAGCGCCAGCACAGATACGCAGTATTTT. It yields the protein CASSPPGTSASTDTQYF.

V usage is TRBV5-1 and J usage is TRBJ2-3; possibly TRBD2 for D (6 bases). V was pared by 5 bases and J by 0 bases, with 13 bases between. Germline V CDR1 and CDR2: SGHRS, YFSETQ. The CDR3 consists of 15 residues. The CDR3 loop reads CASRAGTASTDTQYF. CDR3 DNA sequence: TGCGCCAGCAGGGCGGGGACTGCTAGCACAGATACGCAGTATTTT.

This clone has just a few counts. CDR3: CASSFNTRRAEAFF. CDR3 sequence (DNA): TGTGCCAGCAGCTTTAATACCCGACGCGCTGAAGCTTTCTTT. The chain carries TRBV11-2 and TRBJ1-1; the D is unclear. Germline V gene lookup returns CDR1 SGHAT and CDR2 FQNNGV. This CDR3 contains 14 residues. V was cut by 3 bases and J by 6 bases, with 14 bases left in between.

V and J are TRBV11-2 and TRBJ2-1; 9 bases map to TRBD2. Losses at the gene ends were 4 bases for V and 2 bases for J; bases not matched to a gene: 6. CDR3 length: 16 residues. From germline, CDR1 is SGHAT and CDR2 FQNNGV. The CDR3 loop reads CASSSLAGATYNEQFF. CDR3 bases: TGTGCCAGCAGCTCCTTAGCGGGAGCAACCTACAATGAGCAGTTCTTC.

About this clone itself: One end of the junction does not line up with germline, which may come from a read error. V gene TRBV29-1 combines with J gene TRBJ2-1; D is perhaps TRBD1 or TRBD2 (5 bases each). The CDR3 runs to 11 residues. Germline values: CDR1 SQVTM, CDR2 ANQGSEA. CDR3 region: CSVGVLGVQVF. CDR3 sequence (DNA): TGCAGCGTTGGAGTTTTGGGGGTCCAGGTCTTC.

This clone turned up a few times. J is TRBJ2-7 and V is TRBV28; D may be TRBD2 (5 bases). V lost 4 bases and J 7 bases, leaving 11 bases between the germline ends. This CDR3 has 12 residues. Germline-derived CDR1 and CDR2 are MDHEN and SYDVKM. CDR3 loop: CASSWRVREQYF. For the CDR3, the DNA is TGTGCCAGCAGTTGGCGGGTCCGGGAGCAGTACTTC.

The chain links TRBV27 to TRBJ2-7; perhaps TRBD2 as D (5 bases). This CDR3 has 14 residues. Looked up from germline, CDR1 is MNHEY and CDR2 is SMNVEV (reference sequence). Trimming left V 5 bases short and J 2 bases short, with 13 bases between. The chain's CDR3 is CASSPFGAAYEQYF. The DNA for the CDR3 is TGTGCCAGCAGTCCCTTCGGAGCGGCCTACGAGCAGTACTTC.

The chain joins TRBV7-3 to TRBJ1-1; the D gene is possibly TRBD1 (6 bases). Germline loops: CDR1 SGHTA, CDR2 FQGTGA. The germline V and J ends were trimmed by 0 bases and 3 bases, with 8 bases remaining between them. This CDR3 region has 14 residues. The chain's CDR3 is CASSLTGGDTEAFF. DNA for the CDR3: TGTGCCAGCAGCTTAACAGGGGGGGACACTGAAGCTTTCTTT. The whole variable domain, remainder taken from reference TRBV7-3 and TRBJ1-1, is GAGVSQTPSNKVTEKGKYVELRCDPISGHTALYWYRQSLGQGPEFLIYFQGTGAADDSGLPNDRFFAVRPEGSVSTLKIQRTERGDSAVYLCASSLTGGDTEAFFGQGTRLTVV.

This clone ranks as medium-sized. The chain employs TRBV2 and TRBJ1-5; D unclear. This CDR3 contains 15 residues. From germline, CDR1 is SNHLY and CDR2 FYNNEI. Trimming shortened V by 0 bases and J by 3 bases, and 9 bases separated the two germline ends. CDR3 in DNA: TGTGCCAGCAGTGAAGCCGCAGCTGTCAATCAGCCCCAGCATTTT. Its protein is CASSEAAAVNQPQHF.

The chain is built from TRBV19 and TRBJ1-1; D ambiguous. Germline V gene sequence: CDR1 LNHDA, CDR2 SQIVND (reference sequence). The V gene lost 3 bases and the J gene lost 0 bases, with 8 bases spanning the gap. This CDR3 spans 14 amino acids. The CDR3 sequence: CASSITGLNTEAFF. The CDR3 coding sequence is TGTGCCAGTAGTATTACGGGATTGAACACTGAAGCTTTCTTT.

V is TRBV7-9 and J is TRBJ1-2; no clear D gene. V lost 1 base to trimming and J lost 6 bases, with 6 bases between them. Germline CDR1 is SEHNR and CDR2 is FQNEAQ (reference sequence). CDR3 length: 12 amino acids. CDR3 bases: TGTGCCAGCAGCTTAGAGAGTCATGGCTACACCTTC. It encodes CASSLESHGYTF.

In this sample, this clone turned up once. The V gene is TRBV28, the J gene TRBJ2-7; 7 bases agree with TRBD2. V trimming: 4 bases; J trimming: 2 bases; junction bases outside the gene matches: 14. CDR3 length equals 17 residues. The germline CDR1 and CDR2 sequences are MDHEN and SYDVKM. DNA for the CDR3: TGTGCCAGCAGTTCCCTTGGGGGGGGAAATCCGCCCTACGAGCAGTACTTC. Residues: CASSSLGGGNPPYEQYF.

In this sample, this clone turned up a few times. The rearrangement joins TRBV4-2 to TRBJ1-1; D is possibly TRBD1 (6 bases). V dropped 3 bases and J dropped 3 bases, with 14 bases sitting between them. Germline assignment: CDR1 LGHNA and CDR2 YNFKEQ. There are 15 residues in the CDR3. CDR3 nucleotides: TGTGCCAGCAGCCAGACTCCGGGACAAGACACTGAAGCTTTCTTT. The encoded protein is CASSQTPGQDTEAFF.